These 26 T cell receptor beta chains share one sample of origin, sequenced in a study of blood T cell repertoires in COVID-19. Only in-frame clones appear in the TCRdb table, and some are missing; sequencing was by immunoSEQ multiplex PCR. Of approximately 92,000 clones in the sample, around four fifths are singletons; the top ten hold around 3.3%. The sample consisted of peripheral blood. Receptors were obtained from a man between 50 and 59 years old with acute or convalescent COVID-19.

The V call is TRBV4-3, the J call TRBJ1-1; D perhaps matches TRBD1 (5 bases). V was shortened by 4 bases and J by 0 bases, with 15 bases between the two germline ends. The germline gives CDR1 LGHNA, CDR2 YSLEER. The CDR3 is 16 amino acids. The DNA of the CDR3 is TGCGCCAGCAGCCTCCACGCGACAGCTCTGAACACTGAAGCTTTCTTT. Translated, it gives CASSLHATALNTEAFF.

This chain uses TRBV7-2 with TRBJ1-2; D is ambiguous. Germline lookup yields CDR1 SGHTA and CDR2 FQGNSA. CDR3 length: 14 residues. Trimming cost V 1 base and J 1 base, with 7 bases left between them. CDR3: CASSLGSVNYGYTF. Here the CDR3 DNA reads TGTGCCAGCAGCTTAGGTTCAGTTAACTATGGCTACACCTTC.

On this clone itself: This specimen includes other DNA sequences encoding the same CDR3. J is TRBJ2-1 and V is TRBV5-1, with TRBD1 identical over 7 bases. Germline V gene data show CDR1 as SGHRS and CDR2 as YFSETQ. V lost 0 bases to trimming and J lost 5 bases; unmatched junction nucleotides: 2. CDR3 length: 14 residues. The CDR3 nucleotides are TGCGCCAGCAGCTTGGGACAGGGTAACAATGAGCAGTTCTTC. Protein product: CASSLGQGNNEQFF.

The chain carries TRBV28 and TRBJ2-7; the D is unclear. The CDR3 is made up of 9 amino acids. Germline V gene lookup returns CDR1 MDHEN and CDR2 SYDVKM. Trimming took off 8 bases at V and 4 bases at J, with 3 bases between the two ends. CDR3 in DNA: TGTGCCAGCTTATACGAGCAGTACTTC. Translating gives CASLYEQYF.

The genes are TRBV12-3 or TRBV12-4 and TRBJ1-2, with TRBD1 matching 7 bases. The CDR3 covers 13 residues. V was pared by 6 bases and J by 4 bases, with 5 bases of the junction left unmatched. The CDR3 DNA follows: TGTGCCAGCAGACGAACAGGGGCCTATGGCTACACCTTC. This gives the protein CASRRTGAYGYTF.

V is TRBV6-2 or TRBV6-3 and J is TRBJ2-7; D unclear. Trimming cost V 2 bases and J 2 bases, with 4 bases left between them. The CDR3 has 12 amino acids. The germline gives CDR1 MNHEY, CDR2 SVGEGT. CDR3 nucleotide sequence: TGTGCCAGCAGTTACCCAACCTACGAGCAGTACTTC. Amino acid sequence: CASSYPTYEQYF.

Regarding this clone: The sample carries other DNA sequences with the same CDR3. The J gene is TRBJ2-5, the V gene TRBV19; TRBD2 aligns across 12 bases. There are 15 residues in the CDR3. J was trimmed by 4 bases and V by 7 bases; bases with no gene match: 7. Looked up from germline, CDR1 is LNHDA and CDR2 is SQIVND (reference sequence). This CDR3 reads CASTSTSGGLETQYF. CDR3 coding DNA: TGTGCCAGTACTTCGACTAGCGGGGGTTTAGAGACCCAGTACTTC. Combining the CDR3 with reference TRBV19 and TRBJ2-5 gives the whole variable domain DGGITQSPKYLFRKEGQNVTLSCEQNLNHDAMYWYRQDPGQGLRLIYYSQIVNDFQKGDIAEGYSVSREKKESFPLTVTSAQKNPTAFYLCASTSTSGGLETQYFGPGTRLLVL.

V is TRBV5-1 and J is TRBJ2-1; no definite D call. Trimming pared 2 bases from V and 10 bases from J, leaving 10 bases between. The CDR3 runs to 12 residues. Germline-derived CDR1 and CDR2 are SGHRS and YFSETQ. In nucleotides, the CDR3 is TGCGCCAGCAGCTTCGAGCGTGACGAGCAGTTCTTC. Its protein product is CASSFERDEQFF.

This clone was counted a single time. The chain is built from TRBV28 and TRBJ1-1, with D possibly TRBD1 on 6 matching bases. CDR3 size: 13 residues. CDR1 and CDR2 from the germline V gene are MDHEN and SYDVKM. Trimming stripped 7 bases from V and 11 bases from J, with 20 bases between. The CDR3 loop is CASTDPGGRGAFF. In nucleotides, the CDR3 is TGTGCCAGCACCGACCCGGGGGGCCGAGGGGCTTTCTTT.

The CDR3 DNA follows: TGTGCCAGCAGCGCGGGACAGGGGAGCAATCAGCCCCAGCATTTT. This codes for CASSAGQGSNQPQHF. The V gene is TRBV7-2, the J gene TRBJ1-5; 10 positions agree with TRBD1. V shed 5 bases and J 1 base; nucleotides not matched to a gene: 2. Germline V gives CDR1 SGHTA, CDR2 FQGNSA. This CDR3 contains 15 residues. Using reference TRBV7-2 and TRBJ1-5 for the parts outside the CDR3, the full variable domain is GAGVSQSPSNKVTEKGKDVELRCDPISGHTALYWYRQSLGQGLEFLIYFQGNSAPDKSGLPSDRFSAERTGGSVSTLTIQRTQQEDSAVYLCASSAGQGSNQPQHFGDGTRLSIL.

The chain has TRBV7-2 and TRBJ2-2, with TRBD2 matching over 7 bases. This CDR3 has 16 residues. V lost 3 bases and J lost 6; bases outside the gene matches: 10. Germline lookup yields CDR1 SGHTA and CDR2 FQGNSA. The CDR3 bases are TGTGCCAGCAGCTTGGCGGCGGGAGTAGTCGCCGGGGAGCTGTTTTTT. This translates into CASSLAAGVVAGELFF. Filled out from reference TRBV7-2 and TRBJ2-2, the complete variable domain reads GAGVSQSPSNKVTEKGKDVELRCDPISGHTALYWYRQSLGQGLEFLIYFQGNSAPDKSGLPSDRFSAERTGGSVSTLTIQRTQQEDSAVYLCASSLAAGVVAGELFFGEGSRLTVL.

The rearrangement joins TRBV4-1 to TRBJ2-5, with a possible D match to TRBD2 (6 bases). This CDR3 has 17 amino acids. Germline V gives CDR1 MGHRA, CDR2 YSYEKL. The V and J ends lost 2 bases and 1 base respectively, with 17 bases between them. CDR3 nucleotides: TGCGCCAGCAGCCAATACACGGGAGTGGGCCCCCAAGAGACCCAGTACTTC. Protein: CASSQYTGVGPQETQYF.

CDR3 nucleotide sequence: TGCGCCAGCAGCCCTCAGGGGAACACCGGGGAGCTGTTTTTT. Translation: CASSPQGNTGELFF. This chain uses TRBV5-1 with TRBJ2-2; maybe TRBD1 (5 bases). This CDR3 spans 14 amino acids. Trimming shortened V by 4 bases and J by 1 base, and 8 bases separated the two germline ends. Germline V gives CDR1 SGHRS, CDR2 YFSETQ.

The chain has TRBV28 and TRBJ2-7; possible D gene TRBD2, 5 bases. The V and J ends lost 5 bases and 5 bases respectively, with 13 bases between them. Germline CDR1 and CDR2: MDHEN and SYDVKM. This CDR3 comprises 13 residues. CDR3 sequence: CASSPEGRDEQYF. In DNA, the CDR3 is TGTGCCAGCAGTCCCGAGGGTCGTGACGAGCAGTACTTC.

The chain uses TRBV5-1 and TRBJ2-7; 13 nucleotides match TRBD2. CDR3 length: 14 residues. Germline values: CDR1 SGHRS, CDR2 YFSETQ. V was clipped by 5 bases and J by 4 bases; unmatched bases: 3. This CDR3 reads CASRGTSGAYEQYF. The CDR3 DNA reads TGCGCCAGCAGGGGGACTAGCGGGGCGTACGAGCAGTACTTC.

CDR3 loop: CASSGTGVGMEAFF. CDR3 DNA: TGCGCCAGCAGTGGGACAGGGGTCGGCATGGAAGCTTTCTTT. V usage is TRBV10-1 and J usage is TRBJ1-1; TRBD1 matches 9 bases. From germline, CDR1 is WNHNN and CDR2 SYGVQD (reference sequence). V shed 4 bases and J 8 bases; nucleotides not matched to a gene: 8. The length of the CDR3 is 14 residues.

The chain has TRBV27 and TRBJ2-1; D gene uncertain. The CDR3 covers 14 residues. Trimming pared 0 bases from V and 6 bases from J, leaving 9 bases between. From germline, CDR1 is MNHEY and CDR2 SMNVEV (reference sequence). The CDR3 loop is CASSLSAASNEQFF. The CDR3 nucleotides are TGTGCCAGCAGTTTATCGGCAGCGTCCAATGAGCAGTTCTTC.

The gene calls are TRBV5-1 and TRBJ2-1, with D maybe TRBD1 (5 bases). V lost 0 bases and J lost 0, with 10 bases in between. Germline-derived CDR1 and CDR2 are SGHRS and YFSETQ. CDR3 length equals 16 residues. The CDR3 region has the DNA TGCGCCAGCAGCTTGGGACAGATGAGCTCCTACAATGAGCAGTTCTTC. Its protein product is CASSLGQMSSYNEQFF.

This rearrangement joins TRBV5-1 to TRBJ1-2; possibly TRBD1 for D (5 bases). The germline V and J ends were trimmed by 0 bases and 0 bases, with 18 bases remaining between them. The length of the CDR3 is 18 residues. Germline assignment: CDR1 SGHRS and CDR2 YFSETQ. CDR3 sequence: CASSLEAETGETNYGYTF. Written as DNA, the CDR3 is TGCGCCAGCAGCTTGGAGGCCGAAACGGGGGAAACTAACTATGGCTACACCTTC.

The chain combines TRBV19 with TRBJ2-3, with D perhaps matching TRBD1 (5 bases). Germline V gene data show CDR1 as LNHDA and CDR2 as SQIVND (reference sequence). The V gene lost 6 bases and the J gene lost 0 bases, with 10 bases spanning the gap. This CDR3 has 14 residues. CDR3 residues: CASRLQASTDTQYF. The CDR3 DNA reads TGTGCCAGTAGACTACAGGCTAGCACAGATACGCAGTATTTT.

J is TRBJ2-1 and V is TRBV11-2; D remains ambiguous. Looked up from germline, CDR1 is SGHAT and CDR2 is FQNNGV. The germline V and J ends were trimmed by 1 base and 12 bases, with 13 bases remaining between them. CDR3 size: 13 residues. CDR3 sequence: CASSLGLDSTQFF. The CDR3 bases are TGTGCCAGCAGCTTAGGCCTTGACTCGACGCAGTTCTTC.

The V gene is TRBV7-2, the J gene TRBJ2-5; TRBD2 agrees at 7 bases. This CDR3 is built from 15 residues. The junction had 8 bases not matched to a gene; V was cut back by 5 bases and J by 2 bases. CDR1 SGHTA and CDR2 FQGNSA come from the germline V gene. Here the CDR3 reads CASSRTSSGQETQYF. CDR3 bases: TGTGCCAGCAGCCGCACCTCTAGCGGACAAGAGACCCAGTACTTC.

The genes are TRBV19 and TRBJ2-2; 8 nucleotides align to TRBD1. CDR1 LNHDA and CDR2 SQIVND come from the germline V gene (reference sequence). The CDR3 contains 15 residues. With 7 bases clipped from V and 6 bases from J, the junction kept 10 bases outside the gene matches. This CDR3 reads CASTRGQGIAGELFF. The CDR3, as DNA: TGTGCCAGTACCAGAGGACAGGGAATAGCCGGGGAGCTGTTTTTT.

V and J are TRBV7-9 and TRBJ2-5, with D tentatively TRBD1 (6 bases). CDR1 SEHNR and CDR2 FQNEAQ come from the germline V gene (reference sequence). The V and J ends lost 5 bases and 3 bases respectively, with 13 bases between them. The CDR3 covers 14 residues. CDR3 bases: TGTGCCAGCAGCGTCCGGGACACAGAAGAGACCCAGTACTTC. Amino acids: CASSVRDTEETQYF.

This sequence joins TRBV18 and TRBJ2-2; 7 bases are a match to TRBD1. The CDR3 has 14 amino acids. Germline CDR1 KGHSH, CDR2 LQKENI. V lost 7 bases to trimming and J lost 0 bases; unmatched junction nucleotides: 2. The CDR3 region has the DNA TGTGCCAGCTTCCAGGGGGCGAACACCGGGGAGCTGTTTTTT. It encodes CASFQGANTGELFF.

The chain has TRBV9 and TRBJ1-4, with unresolved D. Germline V gives CDR1 SGDLS, CDR2 YYNGEE. The germline V and J ends were trimmed by 4 bases and 7 bases, with 11 bases remaining between them. The length of the CDR3 is 13 residues. In DNA form, the CDR3 reads TGTGCCAGCAGCCGGGAATTGAGTGAAAAACTGTTTTTT. It translates to CASSRELSEKLFF. The full variable domain, in which reference TRBV9 and TRBJ1-4 provide the parts outside the CDR3, is DSGVTQTPKHLITATGQRVTLRCSPRSGDLSVYWYQQSLDQGLQFLIQYYNGEERAKGNILERFSAQQFPDLHSELNLSSLELGDSALYFCASSRELSEKLFFGSGTQLSVL.